The sequence of this TCR beta chain was determined in a study of shared clonotypes between healthy human individuals (dated by TCRdb to about 2020). In terms of the full investigation: The cohort included a few men and a couple of women between 18 and 49 years of age. For each donor, CD4 naive and CD4 memory were each run on three plates, CD8 naive on two plates, and CD8 memory on one plate. The study deeply sequenced blood TCR repertoires of five healthy adults to estimate repertoire size and the extent of clonotype sharing between individuals. Libraries were prepared and TCR repertoires were sequenced by different laboratories using diverse techniques, in order to increase sequencing depth and limit assay-specific biases. Between about 0.85 and 8.9 billion PBMCs per donor were obtained by leukapheresis. Summary of the overall study and its limitations: Clonotypes shared by all four sorted-subset donors showed higher generation probabilities than non-shared clonotypes. Sharing across a handful of donors was observed for about 5% of naive CD4, under 4% of naive CD8, 2% to 2.5% of memory CD4, and about 0.4% of memory CD8 clonotypes. Sampling was restricted to blood, and TCR repertoires in tissue are likely to differ from TCR repertoires in blood. Larger estimated clonotype richness was generally found for naive subsets than for memory subsets. Pairwise subsampling led to the expectation that sequencing depth would affect the degree of clonotype sharing among donors. The genetic and exposure-history diversity represented was limited by the small number of donors. Rarefaction of sorted-subset datasets indicated incomplete sequencing despite the large sequencing depth.

Notes on this clone: Its antigen target is currently unknown. Base qualities are missing; no much larger clone stands one base away.

Including the terminal cysteine and phenylalanine, the CDR3 comprises 15 residues. The kept DNA is CDR3 alone, 45 bases in frame from the first base. From the germline V gene, CDR1 is SGHRS and CDR2 is YFSETQ. V is cut by 4 bases and J by 0 bases, and the space between the germline ends is 10 bases. Donors were healthy HIV-negative adults with no recently reported acute infections or vaccinations. Every donor was a Caucasian adult residing in Nashville, Tennessee, USA. Magnetic negative selection was used to enrich CD4+ T cells, after which naive cells were positively selected on CD45RA and the negative fraction became the memory subset. After blood collection by leukapheresis, PBMCs were isolated using Ficoll-Histopaque density gradient centrifugation and then cryopreserved in the vapor phase of liquid nitrogen. Analytical flow cytometry was used to check the purity and quantity of every magnetically sorted T cell population. From each sorted fraction, genomic DNA was isolated and quantified by UV absorbance on a Nanodrop 2000c.

Using the deep immunoSEQ assay, multiplex PCR amplified TCR CDR3 regions from genomic DNA. Genomic DNA extracted from each cell subset was distributed evenly over all wells of several immunoSEQ 96-well plates, and each plate served as one replicate. Each replicate PCR for sorted subsets received around 200 ng genomic DNA, equal to about 30,000 T cell genomes. Purified libraries were measured with a Qubit 3.0 fluorometer, size-checked on a Bioanalyzer 2100, and measured again with the KAPA Library Quantification kit. A separate single-read 150-cycle Illumina NextSeq 550 flow cell was used to sequence each immunoSEQ 96-well plate. The source study handled its data this way. Because the immunoSEQ output held only junctional sequences and lacked quality scores, the filtering could not match the filtering applied to full-length reads. To assign V/J genes and CDR3, sequences were annotated using PyIR, a Python wrapper for IgBLAST v1.9, with IMGT germline references. Reads were removed for weak V/J assignments (E-value above 1e-6), missing CDR3, stop codons, out-of-frame junctions, or ambiguous translated residues. V3J clonotypes were defined as sequences sharing an identical inferred V gene, J gene, and CDR3 amino acid sequence. To compute the percentage overlap between repertoires, the number of shared unique clonotypes was divided by the size of the smaller repertoire. Repertoire richness was assessed with RTK rarefaction, the Chao1 estimator, and Recon v2.1 estimates of unobserved clonotypes. OLGA was used to compute generation probabilities for all TCRbeta clonotypes that the gDNA method yielded from four donors. TCRdb's version of the immuneACCESS table is confined to in-frame rearrangements and falls short of the full clone set. An unresolved V gene accounts for under half of the shortfall where checked; the remainder is of unknown origin. V and J calls and clone size come straight from that table; D and trimming were deduced from the DNA. For this sample the table gives over 2 million clones, of which under 95% were detected only once. The top ten clonotypes cover approximately 0.39% of the sample.

The clonotype originates from a man aged 18-30 years in good health. Some clones in this sample may be carry-over from other donors' samples. The chain is assembled from TRBV5-1 and TRBJ2-2, and perhaps TRBD1 as D gene, on 6 matching bases. The sequenced sample consisted of naive CD4+ T cells from PBMCs. What this sample's cell subset or site label stands for: CD45RA+ positively selected. The DNA reads as follows: TGCGCCAGCAGCAGGGGGACACCGAACACCGGGGAGCTGTTTTTT. It translates as CASSRGTPNTGELFF.